The 10 T cell receptor beta chains reported below all come from one sample, sequenced in a study of cytomegalovirus exposure and HLA in healthy donors. Researchers ran the PCR with 60 Vbeta and 13 Jbeta primers. Sequenced by immunoSEQ multiplex PCR; TCRdb stores in-frame clones only, minus some. Here the sample spans 130,000 or so clones, almost 80% being singletons. The specimen sequenced was PBMCs. All receptors derive from a female donor in good health and CMV-seronegative.

The V gene is TRBV9, the J gene TRBJ1-3; the match to TRBD1 covers 10 bases. V lost 2 bases, J lost 1 base, and 9 bases stayed unmatched. The length of the CDR3 is 18 residues. Looked up from germline, CDR1 is SGDLS and CDR2 is YYNGEE. CDR3 residues: CASSVSQGQGLSGNTIYF. Here the CDR3 DNA reads TGTGCCAGCAGCGTTTCACAGGGACAGGGGCTGTCTGGAAACACCATATATTTT.

This chain connects TRBV6-5 to TRBJ1-2; 7 bases fit TRBD1. The CDR3 consists of 16 residues. The germline gives CDR1 MNHEY, CDR2 SVGAGI. Losses at the gene ends were 4 bases for V and 8 bases for J; bases not matched to a gene: 16. The CDR3 loop is CASSLISQGTPSGYTF. DNA for the CDR3: TGTGCCAGCAGTTTAATTTCACAGGGGACCCCGTCGGGCTACACCTTC.

As regards this clone: This sample also contains other DNA sequences that code for the same CDR3. The chain is built from TRBV20-1 and TRBJ2-7; no clear D. The CDR3 extends over 10 amino acids. Germline V gives CDR1 DFQATT, CDR2 SNEGSKA (reference sequence). V shed 4 bases and J shed 6 bases, with 7 bases lying between them. The CDR3 region is CSANFGEQYF. The CDR3, as DNA: TGCAGTGCTAACTTTGGCGAGCAGTACTTC.

This chain links TRBV29-1 with TRBJ1-5, with 7 bases that match TRBD1. J lost 4 bases, V lost 7 bases, and 7 bases had no gene match. Germline CDR1 SQVTM, CDR2 ANQGSEA. The CDR3 spans 13 residues. The CDR3 reads CSGNDRDNQPQHF. The CDR3, as DNA: TGCAGCGGGAATGACAGGGATAATCAGCCCCAGCATTTT.

J is TRBJ1-5 and V is TRBV2; D remains ambiguous. From germline, CDR1 is SNHLY and CDR2 FYNNEI. This CDR3 is built from 14 residues. The V end was cut by 4 bases, the J end by 5 bases, with 12 bases between. CDR3 region: CASSGLQSDQPQHF. The CDR3 DNA follows: TGTGCCAGCAGTGGACTCCAATCAGATCAGCCCCAGCATTTT.

The chain has TRBV28 and TRBJ2-1, with TRBD2 matching over 14 bases. J was trimmed by 8 bases and V by 3 bases; bases with no gene match: 6. The CDR3 is 16 amino acids. Per the germline V gene, CDR1 is MDHEN and CDR2 is SYDVKM. The CDR3 region is CASSLIGLAGGYEQFF. CDR3 DNA: TGTGCCAGCAGTTTGATTGGACTAGCGGGGGGTTATGAGCAGTTCTTC.

The rearrangement links TRBV11-3 to TRBJ2-1; 9 bases are shared with TRBD2. The germline CDR1 and CDR2 sequences are SGHNT and YENEEA. V lost 4 bases to trimming and J lost 7 bases; unmatched junction nucleotides: 11. The length of the CDR3 is 16 residues. The CDR3 coding sequence is TGTGCCAGCAGCTACTCAGCGGGACTAGCAAATAATGAGCAGTTCTTC. As protein: CASSYSAGLANNEQFF.

This clone was recorded once. The chain uses TRBV28 and TRBJ1-1; 10 positions agree with TRBD1. The V gene end was trimmed by 4 bases and the J gene end by 3 bases; junction bases not matched to a gene: 11. The CDR3 consists of 17 residues. Per the germline V gene, CDR1 is MDHEN and CDR2 is SYDVKM. CDR3 in amino acids: CASSSIWDRGFHTEAFF. The CDR3 DNA reads TGTGCCAGCAGTTCTATCTGGGACAGGGGTTTTCACACTGAAGCTTTCTTT.

This clone was seen only a few times. The V gene is TRBV7-9, the J gene TRBJ2-3; 11 positions match TRBD2. Germline-derived CDR1 and CDR2 are SEHNR and FQNEAQ (reference sequence). This CDR3 is 18 amino acids long. The trim removed 8 bases at V and 0 bases at J, leaving 13 bases unmatched. CDR3 sequence (DNA): TGTGCCAGCGCGGGACTAGCGGAAGATACCACTAGCACAGATACGCAGTATTTT. Translating it yields CASAGLAEDTTSTDTQYF.

The rearrangement uses TRBV28 and TRBJ1-2; TRBD1 matches at 11 bases. V was clipped by 4 bases and J by 6 bases; unmatched bases: 4. Per germline, CDR1 MDHEN and CDR2 SYDVKM. The CDR3 has 14 residues. The CDR3 DNA reads TGTGCCAGCAGTTCCGGGACAGGGGGTGATGGCTACACCTTC. Amino acid sequence: CASSSGTGGDGYTF.